This T cell receptor beta chain was obtained from a study of blood T cell repertoires in COVID-19. A few counts support this clone. Clones were sequenced by immunoSEQ multiplex PCR, and TCRdb holds only the in-frame ones, with some missing. The table has about 250,000 clones, 85% to 90% seen once. The CDR3 runs 15 residues. V trimming: 5 bases; J trimming: 8 bases; junction bases outside the gene matches: 11. Germline lookup yields CDR1 SSHAT and CDR2 FNYEAQ (reference sequence). This receptor was identified in an elderly man with acute or convalescent COVID-19. Input material: peripheral blood. The chain has TRBV7-7 and TRBJ2-2; 7 bases map to TRBD1. CDR3 region: CASSNRDSTSGELFF. CDR3 nucleotides: TGTGCCAGCAGCAACCGGGACAGCACCTCTGGGGAGCTGTTTTTT.